The clone carrying this TCR beta chain was detected ten times or more. This CDR3 is built from 15 residues. V was cut by 1 base and J by 1 base, with 11 bases left in between. Germline lookup yields CDR1 LNHDA and CDR2 SQIVND (reference sequence). This sample was included in a study of T-cell reconstitution after alpha-beta-depleted transplantation in children. This sample's TCRbeta library carried unique molecular identifier barcodes. TCRdb reanalysed the PCR reads using MiXCR and keeps one entry per CDR3 protein. The sample holds 230,000 or so distinct CDR3 sequences; around 9.7% are singletons and the top ten take about 5.4%.

The clonotype was recovered from a human donor who donated a stem cell graft to a child with SCID. Sequences were derived from PBMCs from the stem cell graft donor, sampled from the stem cell graft. V gene TRBV19 combines with J gene TRBJ2-7; possible D gene TRBD2, 6 bases. The CDR3 nucleotides are TGTGCCAGTAGTATAGCGGGACTTAGGTCCTACGAGCAGTACTTC. This gives the protein CASSIAGLRSYEQYF.